This entry features one T cell receptor beta chain sequence. This sample stems from a study of blood T cell repertoires in COVID-19. Across the whole study: Acute and convalescent COVID-19 samples came from the United States, Italy and Spain. Sample material is recorded as cDNA or gDNA derived from T cells, B-cell-depleted T cells, or PBMCs.

Under the authors' procedure: Reference gene primers were amplified, and this amplification served to estimate nucleated cell counts. The protocol was immunoSEQ multiplex PCR, while the TCRdb copy is restricted to in-frame clones and leaves out a portion. V, J and clone size reflect that table, while D and trimming were determined from the DNA. The sample lists 130,000 or so clones, around nine tenths occurring once. The specimen sequenced was peripheral blood. This sequence originates from a man aged 45-60 years with acute or convalescent COVID-19.

The DNA for the CDR3 is TGTGCCAGCAGCTCGAACACCTTCTCTGGGGCCAACGTCCTGACTTTC. The encoded protein is CASSSNTFSGANVLTF. J is TRBJ2-6 and V is TRBV7-9; D is uncertain. The CDR3 has 16 residues. Germline CDR1 and CDR2: SEHNR and FQNEAQ (reference sequence). Trimming removed 4 bases from V and 0 bases from J, with 10 bases in between.